The rows below give T cell receptor beta chains drawn from one sample of a study of shared clonotypes between healthy human individuals. Sequenced by immunoSEQ multiplex PCR; TCRdb stores in-frame clones only, minus some. The sample lists approximately 530,000 clones, 95% to 97% occurring once. What was sequenced was naive CD4+ T cells sorted from blood. Source of these receptors: a woman aged 25-40 years in good health. The CDR3 runs from the conserved cysteine through the conserved F or W. The order of the fields is J gene, D gene, clone size, CDR3 length, V gene, CDR3 protein, CDR3 DNA. The D gene is left open where the match is weak. Clone sizes are given selectively: once, few, many, or a class where the clone is expanded.

J gene: TRBJ2-5; D gene: TRBD2; clone size: NA; CDR3 length: 14; V gene: TRBV15; CDR3 protein: CATSSSGGLGTQYF; CDR3 DNA: TGTGCCACCAGCTCCTCGGGGGGGTTAGGGACCCAGTACTTC
J gene: TRBJ1-4; D gene: NA; clone size: few; CDR3 length: 15; V gene: TRBV11-2; CDR3 protein: CASSQRRMTNEKLFF; CDR3 DNA: TGTGCCAGCAGCCAAAGGCGCATGACTAATGAAAAACTGTTTTTT
J gene: TRBJ2-7; D gene: NA; clone size: NA; CDR3 length: 11; V gene: TRBV20-1; CDR3 protein: CSARAIPEQYF; CDR3 DNA: TGCAGTGCTAGAGCGATTCCCGAGCAGTACTTC
J gene: TRBJ1-2; D gene: NA; clone size: NA; CDR3 length: 13; V gene: TRBV6-1; CDR3 protein: CASTPQGTNGYTF; CDR3 DNA: TGTGCCAGCACGCCGCAGGGGACGAATGGCTACACCTTC
J gene: TRBJ2-7; D gene: TRBD1; clone size: NA; CDR3 length: 16; V gene: TRBV11-2; CDR3 protein: CASSTQGANMFHEQYF; CDR3 DNA: TGTGCCAGCAGCACCCAGGGGGCTAACATGTTCCACGAGCAGTACTTC
J gene: TRBJ1-5; D gene: TRBD1; clone size: NA; CDR3 length: 15; V gene: TRBV28; CDR3 protein: CASSLTGRGNQPQHF; CDR3 DNA: TGTGCCAGCAGTCTGACAGGGCGGGGTAATCAGCCCCAGCATTTT
J gene: TRBJ1-1; D gene: NA; clone size: NA; CDR3 length: 13; V gene: TRBV2; CDR3 protein: CASSEGWDTEAFF; CDR3 DNA: TGTGCCAGCAGTGAAGGGTGGGACACTGAAGCTTTCTTT
J gene: TRBJ2-4; D gene: TRBD1; clone size: NA; CDR3 length: 16; V gene: TRBV19; CDR3 protein: CASSKDRGQAKNIQYF; CDR3 DNA: TGTGCCAGTAGTAAAGACAGGGGGCAGGCCAAAAACATTCAGTACTTC
J gene: TRBJ1-1; D gene: NA; clone size: NA; CDR3 length: 16; V gene: TRBV28; CDR3 protein: CASSSRPDDRNTEAFF; CDR3 DNA: TGTGCCAGCAGTTCACGACCCGATGACCGGAACACTGAAGCTTTCTTT
J gene: TRBJ2-1; D gene: TRBD2; clone size: NA; CDR3 length: 15; V gene: TRBV28; CDR3 protein: CASSLAAGKMNEQFF; CDR3 DNA: TGTGCCAGCAGTTTGGCAGCGGGAAAGATGAATGAGCAGTTCTTC
J gene: TRBJ1-6; D gene: NA; clone size: NA; CDR3 length: 12; V gene: TRBV5-6; CDR3 protein: CASSRAGSYLHF; CDR3 DNA: TGTGCCAGCAGCCGTGCAGGGTCGTACCTCCACTTT
J gene: TRBJ1-2; D gene: NA; clone size: NA; CDR3 length: 16; V gene: TRBV7-9; CDR3 protein: CASSLVERTLPYGYTF; CDR3 DNA: TGTGCCAGCAGCTTAGTTGAGAGGACCCTTCCCTATGGCTACACCTTC
J gene: TRBJ2-7; D gene: NA; clone size: once; CDR3 length: 15; V gene: TRBV5-1; CDR3 protein: CASSLELAPAGEQYF; CDR3 DNA: TGCGCCAGCAGCTTGGAATTAGCTCCTGCTGGGGAGCAGTACTTC
J gene: TRBJ2-7; D gene: TRBD2; clone size: once; CDR3 length: 15; V gene: TRBV7-2; CDR3 protein: CASSPRLAGVLVQYF; CDR3 DNA: TGTGCCAGCAGCCCCAGACTAGCGGGAGTTCTGGTGCAGTACTTC
J gene: TRBJ1-2; D gene: NA; clone size: NA; CDR3 length: 14; V gene: TRBV6-5; CDR3 protein: CASRDQGRNYGYTF; CDR3 DNA: TGTGCCAGCAGAGACCAGGGGAGGAACTATGGCTACACCTTC
J gene: TRBJ2-1; D gene: NA; clone size: NA; CDR3 length: 20; V gene: TRBV19; CDR3 protein: CASSLPQGSWVQGSYNEQFF; CDR3 DNA: TGTGCCAGTAGTCTCCCACAGGGAAGTTGGGTGCAGGGCTCCTACAATGAGCAGTTCTTC
J gene: TRBJ2-7; D gene: TRBD1; clone size: once; CDR3 length: 15; V gene: TRBV2; CDR3 protein: CASSDVGQGGYEQYF; CDR3 DNA: TGTGCCAGCAGTGACGTGGGACAGGGGGGCTACGAGCAGTACTTC
J gene: TRBJ2-1; D gene: TRBD2; clone size: NA; CDR3 length: 15; V gene: TRBV27; CDR3 protein: CASIATSGRAREQFF; CDR3 DNA: TGTGCCAGCATCGCGACTAGCGGGAGGGCCAGAGAGCAGTTCTTC
J gene: TRBJ1-2; D gene: NA; clone size: NA; CDR3 length: 16; V gene: TRBV6-1; CDR3 protein: CASSEVGWAFNYGYTF; CDR3 DNA: TGTGCCAGCAGTGAAGTAGGCTGGGCCTTTAACTATGGCTACACCTTC
J gene: TRBJ1-1; D gene: NA; clone size: NA; CDR3 length: 12; V gene: TRBV5-1; CDR3 protein: CASSLDTGEAFF; CDR3 DNA: TGCGCCAGCAGCTTGGATACAGGTGAAGCTTTCTTT
J gene: TRBJ1-6; D gene: NA; clone size: NA; CDR3 length: 14; V gene: TRBV6-4; CDR3 protein: CASSSRGYNSPLHF; CDR3 DNA: TGTGCCAGCAGTTCCAGGGGCTATAATTCACCCCTCCACTTT
J gene: TRBJ1-1; D gene: NA; clone size: NA; CDR3 length: 19; V gene: TRBV4-1; CDR3 protein: CASSQRTGTAQRRDTEAFF; CDR3 DNA: TGCGCCAGCAGCCAAAGGACCGGGACTGCCCAACGACGGGACACTGAAGCTTTCTTT
J gene: TRBJ2-1; D gene: TRBD2; clone size: NA; CDR3 length: 16; V gene: TRBV4-2; CDR3 protein: CASSQVKTSGYNEQFF; CDR3 DNA: TGTGCCAGCAGCCAAGTGAAGACTAGCGGTTACAATGAGCAGTTCTTC
J gene: TRBJ1-4; D gene: NA; clone size: once; CDR3 length: 15; V gene: TRBV6-1; CDR3 protein: CASSDVRVANEKLFF; CDR3 DNA: TGTGCCAGCAGTGATGTCCGAGTCGCTAATGAAAAACTGTTTTTT
J gene: TRBJ2-3; D gene: TRBD2; clone size: NA; CDR3 length: 16; V gene: TRBV29-1; CDR3 protein: CSAGGRTSGSFDTQYF; CDR3 DNA: TGCAGCGCCGGGGGGCGGACTAGCGGGTCTTTTGATACGCAGTATTTT
J gene: TRBJ2-2; D gene: NA; clone size: NA; CDR3 length: 15; V gene: TRBV15; CDR3 protein: CATRQGGTLTGELFF; CDR3 DNA: TGTGCCACCAGACAAGGGGGGACCCTCACCGGGGAGCTGTTTTTT
J gene: TRBJ1-2; D gene: NA; clone size: NA; CDR3 length: 16; V gene: TRBV6-5; CDR3 protein: CASSYSVGGSNYGYTF; CDR3 DNA: TGTGCCAGCAGTTACTCAGTCGGGGGATCTAACTATGGCTACACCTTC
J gene: TRBJ1-3; D gene: TRBD1; clone size: NA; CDR3 length: 14; V gene: TRBV7-9; CDR3 protein: CASSSPRQGYTIYF; CDR3 DNA: TGTGCCAGCAGCTCACCGCGACAGGGGTACACCATATATTTT
J gene: TRBJ2-5; D gene: NA; clone size: NA; CDR3 length: 13; V gene: TRBV5-4; CDR3 protein: CASGRESQETQYF; CDR3 DNA: TGTGCCTCGGGACGGGAATCCCAAGAGACCCAGTACTTC
J gene: TRBJ1-1; D gene: NA; clone size: NA; CDR3 length: 13; V gene: TRBV5-5; CDR3 protein: CASSLVDDTEAFF; CDR3 DNA: TGTGCCAGCAGCTTGGTTGATGACACTGAAGCTTTCTTT
J gene: TRBJ1-4; D gene: NA; clone size: NA; CDR3 length: 16; V gene: TRBV5-1; CDR3 protein: CASSLGLDRTNEKLFF; CDR3 DNA: TGCGCCAGCAGCTTGGGGTTGGACAGAACTAATGAAAAACTGTTTTTT
J gene: TRBJ2-7; D gene: TRBD1; clone size: NA; CDR3 length: 13; V gene: TRBV5-1; CDR3 protein: CASSPDRGFPPNF; CDR3 DNA: TGCGCCAGCAGCCCGGACAGGGGTTTCCCACCTAACTTC
J gene: TRBJ1-2; D gene: NA; clone size: NA; CDR3 length: 14; V gene: TRBV6-5; CDR3 protein: CASSNHREFYGYTF; CDR3 DNA: TGTGCCAGCAGTAACCACAGGGAATTTTATGGCTACACCTTC